The rows below give T cell receptor beta chains drawn from one sample of a study of identical twins. TCRdb redid the calling of the 5' RACE reads with MiXCR, one entry per CDR3 protein. The sample includes 450,000 or so distinct CDR3 sequences, over 11% of them seen just once. These sequences were also reported in another study, on yellow fever vaccine responses in identical twins.

Sequencing was done on a sample of CD4+ T cells sorted from blood. Receptors originate from a woman aged 18-35 years in good health. CDR3s include the opening cysteine and the closing phenylalanine or tryptophan. D genes are given only for firm matches. Some rows mark clone size as missing; the rest say once, few, many or name a class of expanded clone.

abundance: many; d_gene: TRBD2; v_gene: TRBV12-3/TRBV12-4; j_gene: TRBJ2-1; CDR3aa: CASSFLAGGFNEQFF; CDR3nt: TGTGCCAGCAGTTTTTTGGCGGGAGGGTTCAATGAGCAGTTCTTC
abundance: many; d_gene: -; v_gene: TRBV5-1; j_gene: TRBJ2-1; CDR3aa: CASSLEGSHEQFF; CDR3nt: TGCGCCAGCAGCTTGGAGGGGAGCCATGAGCAGTTCTTC
abundance: few; d_gene: -; v_gene: TRBV5-1; j_gene: TRBJ1-4; CDR3aa: CASSFRQNEGGLFF; CDR3nt: TGCGCCAGCAGCTTTCGGCAGAATGAGGGCGGACTGTTTTTT
abundance: few; d_gene: TRBD1; v_gene: TRBV5-6; j_gene: TRBJ1-2; CDR3aa: CASSRDGTANYGYTF; CDR3nt: TGTGCCAGCAGCCGAGATGGGACAGCTAACTATGGCTACACCTTC
abundance: -; d_gene: TRBD1; v_gene: TRBV27; j_gene: TRBJ2-5; CDR3aa: CASSTGTGGGKRTQYF; CDR3nt: TGTGCCAGCAGTACCGGGACAGGGGGCGGCAAGAGGACCCAGTACTTC
abundance: -; d_gene: TRBD1; v_gene: TRBV5-1; j_gene: TRBJ2-5; CDR3aa: CASSTRTGVMPTQYF; CDR3nt: TGCGCCAGCAGCACCCGGACAGGAGTGATGCCGACCCAGTACTTC
abundance: many; d_gene: -; v_gene: TRBV6-1; j_gene: TRBJ1-6; CDR3aa: CASSELGSAPLHF; CDR3nt: TGTGCCAGCAGTGAACTTGGCTCGGCACCCCTCCACTTT
abundance: many; d_gene: TRBD2; v_gene: TRBV12-3/TRBV12-4; j_gene: TRBJ2-7; CDR3aa: CASRPTAGGNEQYF; CDR3nt: TGTGCCAGCAGGCCGACAGCGGGAGGCAACGAGCAGTACTTC
abundance: few; d_gene: -; v_gene: TRBV4-2; j_gene: TRBJ2-3; CDR3aa: CASSQDVGGPTDTQYF; CDR3nt: TGTGCCAGCAGCCAAGATGTGGGCGGACCCACAGATACGCAGTATTTT
abundance: -; d_gene: TRBD1; v_gene: TRBV20-1; j_gene: TRBJ2-7; CDR3aa: CSAREQGPGDEQYF; CDR3nt: TGCAGTGCTAGAGAACAGGGGCCCGGGGACGAGCAGTACTTC
abundance: many; d_gene: -; v_gene: TRBV6-2/TRBV6-3; j_gene: TRBJ2-1; CDR3aa: CASRSPGYEQFF; CDR3nt: TGTGCCAGCAGGTCCCCAGGGTATGAGCAGTTCTTC
abundance: -; d_gene: -; v_gene: TRBV9; j_gene: TRBJ2-2; CDR3aa: CASSVDPGVRTGELFF; CDR3nt: TGTGCCAGCAGCGTAGACCCGGGGGTAAGGACCGGGGAGCTGTTTTTT
abundance: few; d_gene: -; v_gene: TRBV3-1; j_gene: TRBJ2-2; CDR3aa: CASQGLAGTGELFF; CDR3nt: TGTGCCAGCCAGGGCCTCGCGGGCACCGGGGAGCTGTTTTTT
abundance: few; d_gene: TRBD1; v_gene: TRBV24-1; j_gene: TRBJ2-1; CDR3aa: CATSEPGTGNEQFF; CDR3nt: TGTGCCACCAGTGAGCCCGGGACAGGGAATGAGCAGTTCTTC
abundance: few; d_gene: TRBD2; v_gene: TRBV27; j_gene: TRBJ2-5; CDR3aa: CASRQGPAGGIETQYF; CDR3nt: TGTGCCAGCAGACAGGGGCCAGCGGGGGGGATCGAGACCCAGTACTTC
abundance: many; d_gene: -; v_gene: TRBV5-1; j_gene: TRBJ2-3; CDR3aa: CASSPDVGTDTQYF; CDR3nt: TGCGCCAGCAGCCCTGACGTTGGAACAGATACGCAGTATTTT
abundance: -; d_gene: -; v_gene: TRBV20-1; j_gene: TRBJ2-3; CDR3aa: CSATGVDTQYF; CDR3nt: TGCAGTGCTACAGGGGTCGATACGCAGTATTTT
abundance: many; d_gene: -; v_gene: TRBV7-2; j_gene: TRBJ2-5; CDR3aa: CASSLSIEETQYF; CDR3nt: TGTGCCAGCAGCTTATCAATTGAAGAGACCCAGTACTTC
abundance: -; d_gene: TRBD2; v_gene: TRBV6-2/TRBV6-3; j_gene: TRBJ2-3; CDR3aa: CASSSRLAGVADTQYF; CDR3nt: TGTGCCAGCAGTTCAAGACTAGCGGGAGTAGCAGATACGCAGTATTTT
abundance: few; d_gene: TRBD2; v_gene: TRBV20-1; j_gene: TRBJ2-7; CDR3aa: CSASSGSTYEQYF; CDR3nt: TGCAGTGCCAGTAGCGGGTCTACCTACGAGCAGTACTTC
abundance: -; d_gene: TRBD1; v_gene: TRBV4-2; j_gene: TRBJ2-5; CDR3aa: CASSQGTGGGGETQYF; CDR3nt: TGTGCCAGCAGCCAGGGGACAGGGGGTGGGGGAGAGACCCAGTACTTC
abundance: few; d_gene: -; v_gene: TRBV20-1; j_gene: TRBJ1-5; CDR3aa: CSAKSGRLNQPQHF; CDR3nt: TGCAGTGCTAAGTCTGGACGGCTCAATCAGCCCCAGCATTTT
abundance: few; d_gene: -; v_gene: TRBV4-2; j_gene: TRBJ2-7; CDR3aa: CASSQVLLTYEQYF; CDR3nt: TGTGCCAGCAGCCAAGTTCTCCTCACCTACGAGCAGTACTTC
abundance: -; d_gene: -; v_gene: TRBV5-1; j_gene: TRBJ2-3; CDR3aa: CASSLAAGSPTDTQYF; CDR3nt: TGCGCCAGCAGCTTGGCGGCGGGCTCCCCCACAGATACGCAGTATTTT
abundance: -; d_gene: -; v_gene: TRBV7-3; j_gene: TRBJ1-4; CDR3aa: CVYRIINEKLFF; CDR3nt: TGTGTTTACCGAATCATTAATGAAAAACTGTTTTTT
abundance: -; d_gene: -; v_gene: TRBV24-1; j_gene: TRBJ2-5; CDR3aa: CATSDRGAETEETQYF; CDR3nt: TGTGCCACCAGTGACAGAGGGGCGGAAACCGAAGAGACCCAGTACTTC
abundance: few; d_gene: TRBD1; v_gene: TRBV18; j_gene: TRBJ2-7; CDR3aa: CASSPTGTDSYEQYF; CDR3nt: TGTGCCAGCTCACCTACCGGGACAGACTCCTACGAGCAGTACTTC
abundance: -; d_gene: TRBD2; v_gene: TRBV7-6; j_gene: TRBJ2-3; CDR3aa: CASSSFAGREGPDTQYF; CDR3nt: TGTGCCAGCAGCTCTTTTGCCGGGCGGGAGGGGCCAGATACGCAGTATTTT
abundance: many; d_gene: -; v_gene: TRBV5-1; j_gene: TRBJ2-2; CDR3aa: CASSVSGPPESGELFF; CDR3nt: TGCGCCAGCAGCGTATCGGGACCCCCAGAATCCGGGGAGCTGTTTTTT
abundance: few; d_gene: TRBD1; v_gene: TRBV4-3; j_gene: TRBJ2-7; CDR3aa: CASSQGLQGSSYEQYF; CDR3nt: TGCGCCAGCAGCCAAGGGCTACAGGGGAGCTCCTACGAGCAGTACTTC
abundance: -; d_gene: -; v_gene: TRBV12-5; j_gene: TRBJ2-2; CDR3aa: CASGLAEELFF; CDR3nt: TGTGCTAGTGGTTTGGCAGAGGAGCTGTTTTTT
abundance: few; d_gene: -; v_gene: TRBV27; j_gene: TRBJ1-1; CDR3aa: CASRPARENTEAFF; CDR3nt: TGTGCCAGCAGGCCGGCCCGGGAAAACACTGAAGCTTTCTTT
abundance: few; d_gene: TRBD2; v_gene: TRBV5-1; j_gene: TRBJ2-2; CDR3aa: CASSRTSGSGTGELFF; CDR3nt: TGCGCCAGCAGCCGAACTAGCGGGAGTGGCACCGGGGAGCTGTTTTTT
abundance: -; d_gene: -; v_gene: TRBV20-1; j_gene: TRBJ1-5; CDR3aa: CSANWGGNQPQHF; CDR3nt: TGCAGTGCTAACTGGGGTGGCAATCAGCCCCAGCATTTT
abundance: -; d_gene: TRBD2; v_gene: TRBV4-1; j_gene: TRBJ2-7; CDR3aa: CASSQVLLAGANEQYF; CDR3nt: TGCGCCAGCAGCCAAGTCCTACTAGCGGGAGCTAACGAGCAGTACTTC
abundance: few; d_gene: -; v_gene: TRBV28; j_gene: TRBJ2-3; CDR3aa: CASSLSWTYHSGTDTQYF; CDR3nt: TGTGCCAGCAGCCTATCCTGGACGTACCACTCGGGCACAGATACGCAGTATTTT
abundance: -; d_gene: -; v_gene: TRBV7-8; j_gene: TRBJ1-5; CDR3aa: CASSLAGGIQPQHF; CDR3nt: TGTGCCAGCAGCTTAGCCGGGGGGATTCAGCCCCAGCATTTT
abundance: few; d_gene: -; v_gene: TRBV12-3/TRBV12-4; j_gene: TRBJ2-1; CDR3aa: CASSFEITGSYNEQFF; CDR3nt: TGTGCCAGCAGTTTTGAAATTACGGGCTCCTACAATGAGCAGTTCTTC
abundance: many; d_gene: TRBD2; v_gene: TRBV6-2/TRBV6-3; j_gene: TRBJ2-5; CDR3aa: CASSLGGSGETQYF; CDR3nt: TGTGCCAGCAGTTTGGGCGGGAGTGGAGAGACCCAGTACTTC
abundance: -; d_gene: -; v_gene: TRBV9; j_gene: TRBJ2-6; CDR3aa: CASSVDLPGSSGANVLTF; CDR3nt: TGTGCCAGCAGCGTAGACTTACCCGGAAGCTCTGGGGCCAACGTCCTGACTTTC
abundance: -; d_gene: TRBD2; v_gene: TRBV5-5; j_gene: TRBJ2-1; CDR3aa: CASSPIAGGPYNEQFF; CDR3nt: TGTGCCAGCAGCCCGATAGCGGGAGGGCCCTACAATGAGCAGTTCTTC
abundance: few; d_gene: -; v_gene: TRBV9; j_gene: TRBJ2-5; CDR3aa: CASSVGAALETQYF; CDR3nt: TGTGCCAGCAGCGTGGGGGCTGCCTTAGAGACCCAGTACTTC
abundance: few; d_gene: -; v_gene: TRBV6-1; j_gene: TRBJ2-1; CDR3aa: CASRGVPGNEQFF; CDR3nt: TGTGCCAGCAGGGGAGTCCCGGGGAATGAGCAGTTCTTC
abundance: few; d_gene: -; v_gene: TRBV7-9; j_gene: TRBJ2-7; CDR3aa: CASSSEPYF; CDR3nt: TGTGCCAGCAGCTCTGAACCGTACTTC
abundance: many; d_gene: -; v_gene: TRBV27; j_gene: TRBJ1-5; CDR3aa: CASSFVGGGQPQHF; CDR3nt: TGTGCCAGCAGTTTCGTGGGGGGTGGACAGCCCCAGCATTTT
abundance: -; d_gene: -; v_gene: TRBV20-1; j_gene: TRBJ2-1; CDR3aa: CSAIANRPEQFF; CDR3nt: TGCAGTGCCATAGCCAATAGACCTGAGCAGTTCTTC
abundance: -; d_gene: -; v_gene: TRBV7-9; j_gene: TRBJ2-3; CDR3aa: CASRTGGATDTQYF; CDR3nt: TGTGCCAGCAGGACAGGAGGGGCCACAGATACGCAGTATTTT
abundance: many; d_gene: -; v_gene: TRBV14; j_gene: TRBJ2-5; CDR3aa: CASRTRETQYF; CDR3nt: TGTGCCAGCAGGACACGGGAGACCCAGTACTTC
abundance: -; d_gene: -; v_gene: TRBV12-3/TRBV12-4; j_gene: TRBJ2-7; CDR3aa: CASSFQGNSYEQYF; CDR3nt: TGTGCCAGCAGTTTCCAGGGAAACTCCTACGAGCAGTACTTC
abundance: few; d_gene: -; v_gene: TRBV3-1; j_gene: TRBJ2-5; CDR3aa: CASSHPSGIGETQYF; CDR3nt: TGTGCCAGCAGCCATCCCTCGGGAATCGGAGAGACCCAGTACTTC
abundance: many; d_gene: TRBD1; v_gene: TRBV12-3/TRBV12-4; j_gene: TRBJ1-5; CDR3aa: CASSPNRGQNQPQHF; CDR3nt: TGTGCCAGCAGTCCGAACAGGGGGCAAAATCAGCCCCAGCATTTT
abundance: many; d_gene: -; v_gene: TRBV12-3/TRBV12-4; j_gene: TRBJ2-2; CDR3aa: CASRGGKNTGELFF; CDR3nt: TGTGCCAGCAGGGGCGGGAAGAACACCGGGGAGCTGTTTTTT
abundance: -; d_gene: -; v_gene: TRBV3-1; j_gene: TRBJ1-1; CDR3aa: CASSQALRTAFF; CDR3nt: TGTGCCAGCAGCCAAGCTCTCAGGACGGCTTTCTTT
abundance: few; d_gene: -; v_gene: TRBV2; j_gene: TRBJ2-1; CDR3aa: CASSRDRSIGEQFF; CDR3nt: TGTGCCAGCAGCCGGGACCGTAGCATTGGTGAGCAGTTCTTC
abundance: -; d_gene: TRBD2; v_gene: TRBV11-2; j_gene: TRBJ2-7; CDR3aa: CASSPLRTSGPGQYF; CDR3nt: TGTGCCAGCAGCCCGTTACGGACTAGCGGCCCGGGGCAGTACTTC
abundance: many; d_gene: -; v_gene: TRBV28; j_gene: TRBJ2-2; CDR3aa: CASSSPGYTGELFF; CDR3nt: TGTGCCAGCAGTTCACCAGGGTACACCGGGGAGCTGTTTTTT